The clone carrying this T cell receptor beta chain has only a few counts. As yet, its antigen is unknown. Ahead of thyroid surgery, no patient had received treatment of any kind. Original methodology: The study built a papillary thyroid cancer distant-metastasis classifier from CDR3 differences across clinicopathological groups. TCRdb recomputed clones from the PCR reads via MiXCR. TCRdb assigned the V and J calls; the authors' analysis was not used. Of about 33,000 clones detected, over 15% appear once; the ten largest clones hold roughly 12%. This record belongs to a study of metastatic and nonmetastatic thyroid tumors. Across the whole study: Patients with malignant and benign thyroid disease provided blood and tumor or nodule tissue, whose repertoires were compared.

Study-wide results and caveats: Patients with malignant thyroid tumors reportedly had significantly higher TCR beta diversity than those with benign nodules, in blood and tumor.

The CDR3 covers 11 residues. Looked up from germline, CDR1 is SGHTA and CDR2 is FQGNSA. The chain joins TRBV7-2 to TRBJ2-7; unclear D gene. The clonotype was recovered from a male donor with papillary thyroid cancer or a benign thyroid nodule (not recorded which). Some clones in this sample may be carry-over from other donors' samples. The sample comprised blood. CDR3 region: CESSFAYEQYF. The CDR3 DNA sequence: TGTGAAAGCAGCTTTGCCTACGAGCAGTACTTC.